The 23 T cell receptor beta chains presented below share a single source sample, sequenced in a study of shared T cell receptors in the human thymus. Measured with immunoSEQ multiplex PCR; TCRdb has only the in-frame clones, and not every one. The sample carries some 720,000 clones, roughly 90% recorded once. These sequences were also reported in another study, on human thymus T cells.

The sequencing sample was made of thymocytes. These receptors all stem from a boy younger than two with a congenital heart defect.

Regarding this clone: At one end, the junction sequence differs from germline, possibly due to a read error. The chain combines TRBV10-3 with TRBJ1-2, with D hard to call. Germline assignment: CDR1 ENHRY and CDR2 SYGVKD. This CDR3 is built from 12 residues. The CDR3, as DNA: TGTGCCATCAATGAGAGGTCAGGTGACTACACCTTC. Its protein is CAINERSGDYTF.

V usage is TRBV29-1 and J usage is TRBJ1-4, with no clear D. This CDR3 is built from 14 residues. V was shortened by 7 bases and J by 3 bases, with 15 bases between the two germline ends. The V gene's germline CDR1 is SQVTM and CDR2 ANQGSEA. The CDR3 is CSAKEGNANEKLFF. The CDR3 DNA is TGCAGCGCGAAAGAGGGAAATGCTAATGAAAAACTGTTTTTT.

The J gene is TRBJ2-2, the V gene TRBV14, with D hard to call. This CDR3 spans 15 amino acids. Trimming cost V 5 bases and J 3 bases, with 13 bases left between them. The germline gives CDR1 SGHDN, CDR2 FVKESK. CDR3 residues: CASSSKNRDTGELFF. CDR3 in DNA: TGTGCCAGCAGCTCCAAAAACCGGGACACCGGGGAGCTGTTTTTT.

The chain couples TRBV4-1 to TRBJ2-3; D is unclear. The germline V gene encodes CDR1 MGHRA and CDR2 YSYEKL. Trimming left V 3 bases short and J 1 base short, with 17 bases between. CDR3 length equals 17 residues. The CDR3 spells CASSHSTPLGCTDTQYF. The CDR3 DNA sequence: TGCGCCAGCAGCCACAGCACACCCCTAGGATGCACAGATACGCAGTATTTT.

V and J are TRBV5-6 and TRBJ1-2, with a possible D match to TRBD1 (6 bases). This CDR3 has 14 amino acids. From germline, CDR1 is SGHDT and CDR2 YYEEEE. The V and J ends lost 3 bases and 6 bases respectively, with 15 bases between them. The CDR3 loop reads CASSWATGLDGYTF. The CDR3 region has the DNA TGTGCCAGCAGCTGGGCCACAGGGCTGGATGGCTACACCTTC.

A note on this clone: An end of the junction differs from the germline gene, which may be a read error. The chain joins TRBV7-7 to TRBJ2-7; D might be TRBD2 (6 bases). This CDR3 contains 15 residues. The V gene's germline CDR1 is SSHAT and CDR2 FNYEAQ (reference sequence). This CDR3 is CASSLGGPGKSEQYF. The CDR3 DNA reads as TGTGCTAGCAGCTTGGGGGGTCCGGGAAAAAGCGAGCAGTACTTC.

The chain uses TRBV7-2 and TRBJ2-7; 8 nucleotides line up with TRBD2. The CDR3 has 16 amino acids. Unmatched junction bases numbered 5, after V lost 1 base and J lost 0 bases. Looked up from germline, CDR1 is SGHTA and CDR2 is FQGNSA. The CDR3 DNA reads TGTGCCAGCAGCTTAGAGGGACTAGGGAGCTCCTACGAGCAGTACTTC. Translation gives CASSLEGLGSSYEQYF.

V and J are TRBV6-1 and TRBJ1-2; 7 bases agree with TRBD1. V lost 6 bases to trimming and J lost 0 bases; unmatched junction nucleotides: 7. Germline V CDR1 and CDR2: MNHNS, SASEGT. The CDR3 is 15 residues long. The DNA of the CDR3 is TGTGCCAGCAGGAGCACCGGGACAGCTAACTATGGCTACACCTTC. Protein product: CASRSTGTANYGYTF.

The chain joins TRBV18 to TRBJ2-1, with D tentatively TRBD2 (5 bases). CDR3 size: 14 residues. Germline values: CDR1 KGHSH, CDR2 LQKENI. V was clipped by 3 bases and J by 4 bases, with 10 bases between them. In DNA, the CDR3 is TGTGCCAGCTCACCCCGGGAACCATACAATGAGCAGTTCTTC. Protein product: CASSPREPYNEQFF. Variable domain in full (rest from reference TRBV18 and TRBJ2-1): NAGVMQNPRHLVRRRGQEARLRCSPMKGHSHVYWYRQLPEEGLKFMVYLQKENIIDESGMPKERFSAEFPKEGPSILRIQQVVRGDSAAYFCASSPREPYNEQFFGPGTRLTVL.

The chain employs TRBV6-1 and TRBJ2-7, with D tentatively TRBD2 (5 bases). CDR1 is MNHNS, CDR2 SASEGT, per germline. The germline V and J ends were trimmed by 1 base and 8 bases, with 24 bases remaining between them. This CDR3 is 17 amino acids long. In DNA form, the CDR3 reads TGTGCCAGCAGTGAAGGGGGAGTCGGCGGCCGCCCTACTAAGCAGTACTTC. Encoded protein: CASSEGGVGGRPTKQYF.

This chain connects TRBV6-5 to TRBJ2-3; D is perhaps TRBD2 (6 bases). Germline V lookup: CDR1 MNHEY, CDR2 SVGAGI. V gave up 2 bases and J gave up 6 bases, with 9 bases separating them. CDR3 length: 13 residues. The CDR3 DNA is TGTGCCAGCAGTTACCCTCTAGCGGATACGCAGTATTTT. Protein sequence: CASSYPLADTQYF.

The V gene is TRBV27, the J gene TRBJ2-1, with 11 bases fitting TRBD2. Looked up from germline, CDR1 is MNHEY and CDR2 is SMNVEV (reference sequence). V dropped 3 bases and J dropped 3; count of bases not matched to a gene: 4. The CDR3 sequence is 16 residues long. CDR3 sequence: CASSFVAGGNYNEQFF. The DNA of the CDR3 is TGTGCCAGCAGTTTTGTAGCGGGAGGGAACTACAATGAGCAGTTCTTC.

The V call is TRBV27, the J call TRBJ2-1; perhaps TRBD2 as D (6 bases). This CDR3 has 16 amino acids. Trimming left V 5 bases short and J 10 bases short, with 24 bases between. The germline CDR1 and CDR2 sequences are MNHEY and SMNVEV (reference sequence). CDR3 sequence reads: CASSPTWGEANVEQFF. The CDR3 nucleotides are TGTGCCAGCAGTCCAACTTGGGGGGAGGCTAATGTAGAGCAGTTCTTC.

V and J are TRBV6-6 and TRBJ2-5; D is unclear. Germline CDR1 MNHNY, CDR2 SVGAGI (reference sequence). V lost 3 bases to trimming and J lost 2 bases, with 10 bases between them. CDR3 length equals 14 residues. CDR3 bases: TGTGCCAGCAGTTATAAATCCTTTCAAGAGACCCAGTACTTC. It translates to CASSYKSFQETQYF.

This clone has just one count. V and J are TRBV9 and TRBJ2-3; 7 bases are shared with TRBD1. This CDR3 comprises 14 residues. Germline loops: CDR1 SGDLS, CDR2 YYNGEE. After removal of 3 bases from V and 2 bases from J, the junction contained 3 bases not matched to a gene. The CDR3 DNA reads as TGTGCCAGCAGCGCGGGGACAGTCACAGATACGCAGTATTTT. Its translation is CASSAGTVTDTQYF. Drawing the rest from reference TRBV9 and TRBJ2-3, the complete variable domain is DSGVTQTPKHLITATGQRVTLRCSPRSGDLSVYWYQQSLDQGLQFLIQYYNGEERAKGNILERFSAQQFPDLHSELNLSSLELGDSALYFCASSAGTVTDTQYFGPGTRLTVL.

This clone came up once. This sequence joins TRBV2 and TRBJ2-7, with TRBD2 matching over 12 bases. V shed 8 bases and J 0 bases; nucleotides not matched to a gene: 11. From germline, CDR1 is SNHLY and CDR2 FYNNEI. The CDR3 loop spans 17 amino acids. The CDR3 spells CASGRTSGMPSSYEQYF. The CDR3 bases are TGTGCCAGCGGTAGGACTAGCGGGATGCCCAGCTCCTACGAGCAGTACTTC.

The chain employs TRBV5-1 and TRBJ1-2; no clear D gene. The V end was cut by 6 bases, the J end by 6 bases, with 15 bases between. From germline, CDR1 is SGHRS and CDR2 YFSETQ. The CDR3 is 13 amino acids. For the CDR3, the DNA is TGCGCCAGCAATGCTTTTTCGGGAGATGGCTACACCTTC. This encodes CASNAFSGDGYTF.

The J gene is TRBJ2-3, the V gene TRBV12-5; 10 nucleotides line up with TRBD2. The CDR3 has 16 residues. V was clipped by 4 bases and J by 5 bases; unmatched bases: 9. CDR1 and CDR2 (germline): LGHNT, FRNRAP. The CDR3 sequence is CASGSRLAGGLDTQYF. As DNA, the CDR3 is TGTGCTAGTGGTTCAAGATTAGCGGGAGGCTTAGATACGCAGTATTTT. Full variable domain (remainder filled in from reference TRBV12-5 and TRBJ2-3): DARVTQTPRHKVTEMGQEVTMRCQPILGHNTVFWYRQTMMQGLELLAYFRNRAPLDDSGMPKDRFSAEMPDATLATLKIQPSEPRDSAVYFCASGSRLAGGLDTQYFGPGTRLTVL.

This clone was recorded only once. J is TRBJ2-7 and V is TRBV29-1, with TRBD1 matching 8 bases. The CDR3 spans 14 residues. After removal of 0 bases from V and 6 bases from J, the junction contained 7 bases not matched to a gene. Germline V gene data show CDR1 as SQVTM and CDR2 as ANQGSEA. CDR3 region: CSVEEERQGLEQYF. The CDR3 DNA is TGCAGCGTTGAAGAAGAGAGACAGGGGCTCGAGCAGTACTTC.

The DNA for the CDR3 is TGTGCCAGCAGCCCCATCGACAGGAACTATGGCTACACCTTC. Translation gives CASSPIDRNYGYTF. The rearrangement links TRBV7-2 to TRBJ1-2; TRBD1 is a possible D gene (6 bases). CDR3 length: 14 residues. Germline loops: CDR1 SGHTA, CDR2 FQGNSA. Trimming shortened V by 5 bases and J by 2 bases, and 12 bases separated the two germline ends.

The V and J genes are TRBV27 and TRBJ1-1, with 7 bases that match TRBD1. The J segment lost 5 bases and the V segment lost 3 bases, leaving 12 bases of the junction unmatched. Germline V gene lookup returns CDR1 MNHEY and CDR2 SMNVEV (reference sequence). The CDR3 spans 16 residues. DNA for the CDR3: TGTGCCAGCAGTTTGTTTGGAAGGGGGCGTCAGACTGAAGCTTTCTTT. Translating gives CASSLFGRGRQTEAFF.

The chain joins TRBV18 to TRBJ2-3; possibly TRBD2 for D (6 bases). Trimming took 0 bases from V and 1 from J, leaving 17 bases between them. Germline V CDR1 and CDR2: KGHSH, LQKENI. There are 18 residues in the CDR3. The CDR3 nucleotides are TGTGCCAGCTCACCACCTCCGGGTATGGGGGGAGGCACAGATACGCAGTATTTT. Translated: CASSPPPGMGGGTDTQYF.

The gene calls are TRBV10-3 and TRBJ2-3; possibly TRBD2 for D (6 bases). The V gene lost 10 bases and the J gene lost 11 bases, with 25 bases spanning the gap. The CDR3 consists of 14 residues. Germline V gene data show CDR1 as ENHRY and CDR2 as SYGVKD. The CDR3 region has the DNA TGTGCCAGCGGGGCATCATTAGCGGAGGAGCGGCAGTATTTT. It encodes CASGASLAEERQYF.